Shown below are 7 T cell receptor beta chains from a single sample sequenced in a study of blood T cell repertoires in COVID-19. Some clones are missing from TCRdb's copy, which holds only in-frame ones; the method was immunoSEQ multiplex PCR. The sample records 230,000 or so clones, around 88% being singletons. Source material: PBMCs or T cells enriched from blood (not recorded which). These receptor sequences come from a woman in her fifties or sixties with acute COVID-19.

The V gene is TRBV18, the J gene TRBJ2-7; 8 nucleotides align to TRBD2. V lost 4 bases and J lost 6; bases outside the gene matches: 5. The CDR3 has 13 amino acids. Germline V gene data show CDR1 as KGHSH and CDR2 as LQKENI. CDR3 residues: CASSRREGREQYF. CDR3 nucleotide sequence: TGTGCCAGCTCACGTCGGGAGGGGCGCGAGCAGTACTTC.

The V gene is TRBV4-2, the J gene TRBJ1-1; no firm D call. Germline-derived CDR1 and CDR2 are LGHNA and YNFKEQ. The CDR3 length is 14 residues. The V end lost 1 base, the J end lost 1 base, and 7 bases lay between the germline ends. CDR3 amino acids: CASSQVEGNTEAFF. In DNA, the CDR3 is TGTGCCAGCAGCCAAGTCGAGGGGAACACTGAAGCTTTCTTT.

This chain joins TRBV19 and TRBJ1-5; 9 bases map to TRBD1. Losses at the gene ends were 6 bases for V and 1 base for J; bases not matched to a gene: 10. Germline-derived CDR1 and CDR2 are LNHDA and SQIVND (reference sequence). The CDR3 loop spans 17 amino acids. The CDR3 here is CASSLTGGGRSNQPQHF. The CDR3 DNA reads TGTGCCAGTAGCCTCACAGGGGGCGGACGAAGCAATCAGCCCCAGCATTTT.

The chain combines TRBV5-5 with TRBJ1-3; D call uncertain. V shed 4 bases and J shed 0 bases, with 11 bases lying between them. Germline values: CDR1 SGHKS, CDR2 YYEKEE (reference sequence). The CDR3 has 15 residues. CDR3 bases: TGTGCCAGCAGCGACAAGTTCTACTCTGGAAACACCATATATTTT. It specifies CASSDKFYSGNTIYF. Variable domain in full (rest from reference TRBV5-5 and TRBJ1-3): DAGVTQSPTHLIKTRGQQVTLRCSPISGHKSVSWYQQVLGQGPQFIFQYYEKEERGRGNFPDRFSARQFPNYSSELNVNALLLGDSALYLCASSDKFYSGNTIYFGEGSWLTVV.

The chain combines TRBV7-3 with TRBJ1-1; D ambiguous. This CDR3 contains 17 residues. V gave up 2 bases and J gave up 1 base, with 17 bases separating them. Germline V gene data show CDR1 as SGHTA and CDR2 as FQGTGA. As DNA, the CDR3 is TGTGCCAGCAGCTTAGGGCTTCCCAGAGGGTCGAACACTGAAGCTTTCTTT. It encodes CASSLGLPRGSNTEAFF.

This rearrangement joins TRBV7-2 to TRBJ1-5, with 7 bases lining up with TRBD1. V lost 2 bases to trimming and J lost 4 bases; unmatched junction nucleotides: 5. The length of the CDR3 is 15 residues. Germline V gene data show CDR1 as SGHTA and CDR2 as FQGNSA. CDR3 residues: CASSLQGTVNQPQHF. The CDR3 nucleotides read TGTGCCAGCAGCTTACAAGGGACAGTAAATCAGCCCCAGCATTTT.

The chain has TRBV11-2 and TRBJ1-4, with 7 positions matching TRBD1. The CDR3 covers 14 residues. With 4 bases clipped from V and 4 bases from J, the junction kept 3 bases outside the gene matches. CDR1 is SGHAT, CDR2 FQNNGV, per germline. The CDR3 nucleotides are TGTGCCAGCAGCTCGACAGGGAGTAATGAAAAACTGTTTTTT. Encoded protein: CASSSTGSNEKLFF.